This T cell receptor (beta chain) was sequenced in a study of response to subunit inactivated influenza vaccine. Whole-study findings and limits: Researchers suggested that each seasonal influenza vaccination recruits few new T cells.

TCRdb processed the RT-PCR reads anew with MiXCR; each CDR3 protein has one entry. The table includes roughly 790,000 distinct CDR3 sequences, 21% detected once. In the case of this clonotype: The antigen remains unidentified.

The CDR3 spans 15 residues. CDR1 is SNHLY, CDR2 FYNNEI, per germline. J lost 7 bases, V lost 1 base, and 4 bases had no gene match. The specimen comprised PBMCs from blood, sampled around 5 days after vaccination. The sequence came from a man between 50 and 59 years old who received an inactivated influenza vaccine. This chain connects TRBV2 to TRBJ1-2, with 12 bases aligning to TRBD1. In nucleotides, the CDR3 is TGTGCCAGCAGTGAAGTGGGACAGGGGGCGGCTGGCTACACCTTC. As protein: CASSEVGQGAAGYTF.